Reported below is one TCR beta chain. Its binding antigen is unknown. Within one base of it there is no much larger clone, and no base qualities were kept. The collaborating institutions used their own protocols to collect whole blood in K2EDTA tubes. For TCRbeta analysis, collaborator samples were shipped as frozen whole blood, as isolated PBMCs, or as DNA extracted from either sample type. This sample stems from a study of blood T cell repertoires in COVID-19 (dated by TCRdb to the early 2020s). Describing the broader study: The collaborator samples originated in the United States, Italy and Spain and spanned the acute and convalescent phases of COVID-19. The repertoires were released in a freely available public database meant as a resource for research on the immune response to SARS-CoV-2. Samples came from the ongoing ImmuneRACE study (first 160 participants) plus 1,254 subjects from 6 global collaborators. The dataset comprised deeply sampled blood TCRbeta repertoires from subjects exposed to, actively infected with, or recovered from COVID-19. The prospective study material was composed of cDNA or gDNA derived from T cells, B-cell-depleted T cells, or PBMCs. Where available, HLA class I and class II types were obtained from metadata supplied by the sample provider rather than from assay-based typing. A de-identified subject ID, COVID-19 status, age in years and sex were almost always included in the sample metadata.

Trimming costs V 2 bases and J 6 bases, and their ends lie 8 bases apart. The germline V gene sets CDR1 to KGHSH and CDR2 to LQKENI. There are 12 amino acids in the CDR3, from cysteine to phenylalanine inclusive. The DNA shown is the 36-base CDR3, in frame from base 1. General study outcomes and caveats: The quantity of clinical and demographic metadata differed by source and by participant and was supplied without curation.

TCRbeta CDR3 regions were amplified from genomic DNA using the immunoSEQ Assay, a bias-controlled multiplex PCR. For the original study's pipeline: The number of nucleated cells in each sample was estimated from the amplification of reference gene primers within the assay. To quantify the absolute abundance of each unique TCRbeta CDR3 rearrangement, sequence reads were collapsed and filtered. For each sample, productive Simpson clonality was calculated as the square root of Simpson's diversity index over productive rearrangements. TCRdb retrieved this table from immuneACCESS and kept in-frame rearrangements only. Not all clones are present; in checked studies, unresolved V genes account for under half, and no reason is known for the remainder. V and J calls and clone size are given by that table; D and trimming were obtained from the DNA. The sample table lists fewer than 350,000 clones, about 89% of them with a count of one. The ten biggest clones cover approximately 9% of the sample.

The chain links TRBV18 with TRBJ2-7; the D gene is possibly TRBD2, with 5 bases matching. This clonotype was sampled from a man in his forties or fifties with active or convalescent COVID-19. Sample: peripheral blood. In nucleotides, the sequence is TGTGCCAGCTCACCAGGGGAGTTCGAGCAGTACTTC. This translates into CASSPGEFEQYF.